The sequence of this TCR beta chain was determined in a study of blood T cells in healthy people across ages. Study results and caveats: Per million T cells, TCR beta diversity dropped about linearly as age rose.

With 0 bases clipped from V and 5 bases from J, the junction kept 11 bases outside the gene matches. The CDR3 loop spans 17 amino acids. Germline loops: CDR1 SGHRS, CDR2 YFSETQ. This clonotype was recorded only once. What it recognizes is unknown. Together with a sample-barcoded 5' primer, a J-beta primer mix was included in a second PCR lasting roughly 6 to 12 cycles. TCRdb recomputed calls from the 5' RACE reads with MiXCR, one row per CDR3 protein. The sample lists roughly 800,000 distinct CDR3 sequences; about 55% were seen once. This chain uses TRBV5-1 with TRBJ2-1; 7 bases fit TRBD2. What was sequenced was blood. The clonotype comes from a man older than 75 in good health. The CDR3 coding sequence is TGCGCCAGCAGCTTGGGCCCTCTAGTGGGGGGGGACAATGAGCAGTTCTTC. Encoded protein: CASSLGPLVGGDNEQFF.